A single sample is the source of the 17 T cell receptor beta chains below, sequenced in a study of CXCR3-negative and CXCR3-positive naive CD8 T cells. General study findings and limits: More hydrophobic TRB CDR3s occurred in CXCR3-positive than in CXCR3-negative naive cells.

The antigens of these receptors remain unknown. Through 5' RACE with UMI labels, the TRB cDNA libraries were prepared. Reprocessing the 5' RACE reads, TCRdb reports a single entry for every CDR3 protein and omits DNA. The ten top clones account for about 0.5%, within a sample of 50,000 to 60,000 distinct CDR3 sequences. Sample: naive CXCR3+ CD8+ T cells from blood. The subset was: CD45RO-CCR7+CD27+CD95- naive CD8+ T cells expressing CXCR3 (TNR3+). Every receptor here comes from a human donor in good health. Some clones in this sample may be carry-over from other donors' samples.

The genes are TRBV6-2 or TRBV6-3 and TRBJ1-6; TCRdb returns TRBD1, unconfirmable since there is no DNA. The CDR3 contains 14 residues. Germline V gene data show CDR1 as MNHEY and CDR2 as SVGEGT. CDR3 sequence reads: CAAGQQTGNSPLHF.

The chain has TRBV7-8 and TRBJ2-5. This CDR3 contains 13 residues. CDR1 SGHVS and CDR2 FQNEAQ come from the germline V gene. The CDR3: CASSPRPQETQYF.

The genes are TRBV2 and TRBJ2-7. The CDR3 runs to 14 residues. Germline CDR1 and CDR2: SNHLY and FYNNEI. The CDR3 spells CASRVVLSQYEQYF.

This CDR3 is CATLLGLGTDTQYF. The J gene is TRBJ2-3, the V gene TRBV7-9; lacking DNA, the TRBD2 call made by TCRdb goes unchecked. Germline-derived CDR1 and CDR2 are SEHNR and FQNEAQ (reference sequence). The CDR3 runs to 14 residues. The variable domain in full, with the rest retrieved from reference TRBV7-9 and TRBJ2-3, is DTGVSQNPRHKITKRGQNVTFRCDPISEHNRLYWYRQTLGQGPEFLTYFQNEAQLEKSRLLSDRFSAERPKGSFSTLEIQRTEQGDSAMYLCATLLGLGTDTQYFGPGTRLTVL.

The chain carries TRBV2 and TRBJ2-5; TCRdb's assignment of TRBD1 cannot be checked, as there is no DNA. This CDR3 is built from 12 residues. Germline V gene data show CDR1 as SNHLY and CDR2 as FYNNEI. CDR3 sequence: CASVGSRKTQYF. The full variable domain, with the rest looked up from reference TRBV2 and TRBJ2-5, is EPEVTQTPSHQVTQMGQEVILRCVPISNHLYFYWYRQILGQKVEFLVSFYNNEISEKSEIFDDQFSVERPDGSNFTLKIRSTKLEDSAMYFCASVGSRKTQYFGPGTRLLVL.

The chain carries TRBV20-1 and TRBJ2-1; no DNA is available, so the TRBD2 call from TCRdb remains unchecked. Germline-derived CDR1 and CDR2 are DFQATT and SNEGSKA (reference sequence). This CDR3 is 15 amino acids long. The CDR3 protein is CSARDEGTNYNEQFF.

The chain couples TRBV5-1 to TRBJ2-6; checking the TCRdb D call of TRBD2 is not possible without DNA. The CDR3 covers 21 residues. CDR1 SGHRS and CDR2 YFSETQ come from the germline V gene. The CDR3 region is CASSDGGLAGGWSSGANVLTF.

This rearrangement joins TRBV29-1 to TRBJ1-1; checking the TCRdb D call of TRBD1 is not possible without DNA. The CDR3 is made up of 14 amino acids. Germline V lookup: CDR1 SQVTM, CDR2 ANQGSEA. Here the CDR3 reads CSVVGSGMNTEAFF.

The chain uses TRBV28 and TRBJ1-5; the D gene TCRdb calls, TRBD1, cannot be checked with no DNA. The CDR3 is 13 residues long. The germline gives CDR1 MDHEN, CDR2 SYDVKM. CDR3 region: CASGRGRNQPQHF.

The rearrangement joins TRBV29-1 to TRBJ1-2; lacking DNA, the TRBD1 call made by TCRdb goes unchecked. In germline, CDR1 is SQVTM, CDR2 ANQGSEA. The CDR3 spans 12 residues. This CDR3 is CSVVRRAGGYTF. Variable domain in full (rest from reference TRBV29-1 and TRBJ1-2): SAVISQKPSRDICQRGTSLTIQCQVDSQVTMMFWYRQQPGQSLTLIATANQGSEATYESGFVIDKFPISRPNLTFSTLTVSNMSPEDSSIYLCSVVRRAGGYTFGSGTRLTVV.

This chain joins TRBV7-9 and TRBJ1-1. The CDR3 sequence is 11 residues long. Germline lookup yields CDR1 SEHNR and CDR2 FQNEAQ (reference sequence). The CDR3 reads CASRSNTEAFF.

This rearrangement joins TRBV27 to TRBJ2-4; TCRdb's D gene call, TRBD1, goes unchecked for lack of DNA. The CDR3 extends over 15 amino acids. CDR1 and CDR2 from the germline V gene are MNHEY and SMNVEV (reference sequence). CDR3 sequence reads: CASSFTGIGKNIQYF.

This chain uses TRBV12-3 or TRBV12-4 with TRBJ2-1. CDR3 length: 15 amino acids. The CDR3 protein is CASSLPYRSYNEQFF.

V usage is TRBV13 and J usage is TRBJ1-1; TCRdb lists TRBD1, though no DNA is available to test this call. Germline V gene sequence: CDR1 PRHDT, CDR2 FYEKMQ (reference sequence). This CDR3 comprises 16 residues. CDR3 loop: CASSFLYRGTDTEAFF.

V and J are TRBV6-5 and TRBJ2-1; TCRdb reports TRBD1, a call that lacks DNA to check it against. The CDR3 covers 16 residues. Germline values: CDR1 MNHEY, CDR2 SVGAGI. This CDR3 is CASSYQDRGQYNEQFF.

The chain carries TRBV20-1 and TRBJ1-1; TCRdb names TRBD1, which stays unverified in the absence of DNA. The CDR3 extends over 13 amino acids. Germline assignment: CDR1 DFQATT and CDR2 SNEGSKA (reference sequence). The CDR3 sequence: CSARGQGGTEAFF.

V is TRBV7-9 and J is TRBJ2-7; TCRdb reports TRBD2, a call that lacks DNA to check it against. The germline V gene has CDR1 SEHNR and CDR2 FQNEAQ (reference sequence). The CDR3 runs to 15 residues. CDR3 sequence: CASSRPERTTYEQYF.